The 16 T cell receptor beta chains in this list originate from one sample, sequenced in a study of T-cell reconstitution after alpha-beta-depleted transplantation in children listed by TCRdb under 2016. According to the study, the label for this sample's treatment or condition signals: allogeneic hematopoietic cell transplantation with graft depleted of TCRalphabeta T cells and CD19 B cells. The library was generated by PCR. Sequencing instrument: Illumina HiSeq 2500. TCR library preparation used molecular barcoding, with unique molecular identifiers applied to normalize quantification of the TCRbeta repertoire. TCRdb ran its own pipeline on the public reads, namely fastp trimming at Q25 and MiXCR clone calling, and kept in-frame beta chains. Rows merge per CDR3 protein into single entries with the most common DNA and genes. The sample table contains 400,000 to 450,000 distinct CDR3 sequences; only one count was recorded for around two fifths of them. The top ten clonotypes cover approximately 25% of the sample.

Sequenced here: PBMCs, sampled before TCRalphabeta/CD19-depleted stem cell transplant. The receptors were sampled from a girl aged 2 to 10 with aplastic anemia, due to receive a stem cell transplant.

V usage is TRBV4-2 and J usage is TRBJ2-3, with 13 bases matching TRBD2. Trimming took 8 bases from V and 4 from J; bases not matched to a gene: 3. The germline CDR1 and CDR2 sequences are LGHNA and YNFKEQ. The CDR3 is made up of 14 amino acids. The CDR3 protein is CASRTSGRPDTQYF. The CDR3 DNA sequence: TGTGCCAGCCGGACTAGCGGGAGACCAGATACGCAGTATTTT.

This clonotype was seen many times. This sequence joins TRBV7-9 and TRBJ2-7, with D maybe TRBD1 (6 bases). V gave up 4 bases and J gave up 7 bases, with 14 bases separating them. There are 13 residues in the CDR3. Germline V gene sequence: CDR1 SEHNR, CDR2 FQNEAQ (reference sequence). Here the CDR3 DNA reads TGTGCCAGCAGCTCGCCAGGGGCCTGGGAGCAGTACTTC. Its translation: CASSSPGAWEQYF.

The DNA of the CDR3 is TGCAGTTGGGTTGCGGGAGCAAGCTCCTACAATGAGCAGTTCTTC. The encoded protein is CSWVAGASSYNEQFF. The V gene is TRBV20-1, the J gene TRBJ2-1, with 7 bases aligning to TRBD2. This CDR3 region has 15 residues. Germline CDR1 and CDR2: DFQATT and SNEGSKA (reference sequence). The junction had 10 bases not matched to a gene; V was cut back by 8 bases and J by 0 bases.

This clonotype was observed a handful of times. The V and J genes are TRBV7-2 and TRBJ2-5; 9 bases line up with TRBD1. From germline, CDR1 is SGHTA and CDR2 FQGNSA. Trimming cost V 1 base and J 5 bases; bases outside gene matches: 8. The CDR3 has 16 residues. DNA of the CDR3: TGTGCCAGCAGCTTAGGCATCTCGACAGGGGGGGAGACCCAGTACTTC. Its translation is CASSLGISTGGETQYF.

This clonotype was counted only a few times. This sequence joins TRBV7-2 and TRBJ2-1, with D unclear. From germline, CDR1 is SGHTA and CDR2 FQGNSA. The CDR3 runs 12 residues. With 5 bases removed from V and 8 bases from J, the gap between germline ends came to 10 bases. The CDR3 DNA is TGTGCCAGCAGCCTGAGACTCCATGAGCAGTTCTTC. Amino acid sequence: CASSLRLHEQFF.

Regarding this clonotype: One end of the junction varies from germline; a read error may be responsible. The chain is built from TRBV28 and TRBJ2-5; D is uncertain. The CDR3 length is 14 residues. Germline CDR1 MDHEN, CDR2 SYDVKM. The CDR3 region is CGSSSRPLQETQYF. The CDR3 DNA reads TGTGGCAGCAGTTCGCGTCCCCTCCAAGAGACCCAGTACTTC.

This chain uses TRBV2 with TRBJ1-1, with D unresolved. Trimming removed 3 bases from V and 9 bases from J, with 17 bases in between. CDR3 length: 14 amino acids. Germline V lookup: CDR1 SNHLY, CDR2 FYNNEI. The CDR3 region is CASSEDGVEYKAFF. The CDR3 DNA reads TGTGCCAGCAGTGAGGATGGAGTGGAATACAAAGCTTTCTTT.

This chain connects TRBV20-1 to TRBJ2-5; D perhaps matches TRBD1 (6 bases). Germline values: CDR1 DFQATT, CDR2 SNEGSKA (reference sequence). With 3 bases removed from V and 5 bases from J, the gap between germline ends came to 13 bases. There are 13 residues in the CDR3. The chain's CDR3 is CSASPGAHETQYF. In DNA, the CDR3 is TGCAGTGCTAGCCCAGGGGCCCACGAGACCCAGTACTTC.

The chain carries TRBV20-1 and TRBJ2-1, with TRBD1 as a possible D gene (5 bases). The germline CDR1 and CDR2 sequences are DFQATT and SNEGSKA (reference sequence). V lost 5 bases and J 7 bases, leaving 12 bases between the germline ends. The CDR3 has 12 amino acids. The CDR3 loop reads CSADSRTNEQFF. The CDR3 DNA is TGCAGTGCTGACAGTAGAACTAATGAGCAGTTCTTC.

J is TRBJ2-1 and V is TRBV6-4, with D perhaps TRBD2 (7 bases). The ends were cut back, 0 bases at V and 6 bases at J, with 15 bases in the middle. The CDR3 is 16 residues long. Looked up from germline, CDR1 is MRHNA and CDR2 is SNTAGT. Here the CDR3 reads CASSDSGGGSPNEQFF. The CDR3 nucleotides are TGTGCCAGCAGTGACTCAGGGGGGGGGTCCCCCAATGAGCAGTTCTTC.

This clonotype was seen a few times. J is TRBJ2-1 and V is TRBV10-3; the D gene is possibly TRBD2 (5 bases). The CDR3 consists of 14 residues. Germline V gene sequence: CDR1 ENHRY, CDR2 SYGVKD. The germline V and J ends were trimmed by 4 bases and 4 bases, with 11 bases remaining between them. The DNA for the CDR3 is TGTGCCATCAGTGGTCCCGGGGAATACAATGAGCAGTTCTTC. It encodes CAISGPGEYNEQFF.

This clonotype was detected once. V gene TRBV5-3 combines with J gene TRBJ2-5; 8 bases line up with TRBD2. TRBV5-3 is treated as an ORF (open reading frame) with a function not yet certain. The V and J ends lost 4 bases and 1 base, in that order; junction bases with no gene match: 6. The CDR3 extends over 15 amino acids. CDR3 nucleotides: TGTGCCAGAAGCCAAGGAGCGGGGGCCCAAGAGACCCAGTACTTC. This sequence encodes CARSQGAGAQETQYF.

The chain carries TRBV9 and TRBJ2-4, with TRBD1 as a possible D gene (5 bases). V dropped 3 bases and J dropped 9 bases, with 13 bases sitting between them. There are 13 residues in the CDR3. The V gene's germline CDR1 is SGDLS and CDR2 YYNGEE. CDR3 in DNA: TGTGCCAGCAGCGAGGACACCCTAGGCATTCAGTACTTC. As protein: CASSEDTLGIQYF.

The chain joins TRBV2 to TRBJ2-5, with TRBD1 identical over 10 bases. CDR1 and CDR2 (germline): SNHLY, FYNNEI. This CDR3 is 15 amino acids long. V lost 8 bases and J lost 5; bases outside the gene matches: 11. The CDR3 sequence is CASHPGTGVRETQYF. CDR3 coding DNA: TGTGCCAGCCACCCGGGGACAGGGGTACGGGAGACCCAGTACTTC.

V and J are TRBV28 and TRBJ2-7, with TRBD1 identical over 7 bases. The V segment lost 6 bases and the J segment 0 bases; nucleotides outside the gene matches: 11. Germline CDR1 MDHEN, CDR2 SYDVKM. The length of the CDR3 is 16 residues. CDR3 sequence (DNA): TGTGCCAGCAGACCCACACAGGGGATACTCTCCTACGAGCAGTACTTC. Its protein product is CASRPTQGILSYEQYF. Supplemented by reference TRBV28 and TRBJ2-7, the full variable domain reads DVKVTQSSRYLVKRTGEKVFLECVQDMDHENMFWYRQDPGLGLRLIYFSYDVKMKEKGDIPEGYSVSREKKERFSLILESASTNQTSMYLCASRPTQGILSYEQYFGPGTRLTVT.

This chain links TRBV24-1 with TRBJ2-7, with D possibly TRBD1 on 5 matching bases. The V end was cut by 5 bases, the J end by 3 bases, with 13 bases between. The CDR3 loop spans 14 amino acids. Germline loops: CDR1 KGHDR, CDR2 SFDVKD. The CDR3 region is CATSGGGHFYEQYF. The CDR3 DNA reads as TGTGCCACCAGTGGGGGCGGACACTTCTACGAGCAGTACTTC.